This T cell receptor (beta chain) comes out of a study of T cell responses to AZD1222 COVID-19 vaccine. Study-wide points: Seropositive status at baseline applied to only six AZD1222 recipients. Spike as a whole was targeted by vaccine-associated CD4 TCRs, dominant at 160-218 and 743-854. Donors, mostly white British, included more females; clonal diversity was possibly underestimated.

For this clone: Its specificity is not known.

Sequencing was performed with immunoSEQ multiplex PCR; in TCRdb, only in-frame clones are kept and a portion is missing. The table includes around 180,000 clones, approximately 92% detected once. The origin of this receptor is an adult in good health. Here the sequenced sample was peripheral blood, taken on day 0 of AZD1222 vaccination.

The CDR3 coding sequence is TGTGCCAGCAGCCGACAGGGTTACAACTATGGCTACACCTTC. This gives the protein CASSRQGYNYGYTF. The rearrangement uses TRBV9 and TRBJ1-2; 7 nucleotides line up with TRBD1. With 4 bases clipped from V and 2 bases from J, the junction kept 5 bases outside the gene matches. The V gene's germline CDR1 is SGDLS and CDR2 YYNGEE. The CDR3 covers 14 residues.